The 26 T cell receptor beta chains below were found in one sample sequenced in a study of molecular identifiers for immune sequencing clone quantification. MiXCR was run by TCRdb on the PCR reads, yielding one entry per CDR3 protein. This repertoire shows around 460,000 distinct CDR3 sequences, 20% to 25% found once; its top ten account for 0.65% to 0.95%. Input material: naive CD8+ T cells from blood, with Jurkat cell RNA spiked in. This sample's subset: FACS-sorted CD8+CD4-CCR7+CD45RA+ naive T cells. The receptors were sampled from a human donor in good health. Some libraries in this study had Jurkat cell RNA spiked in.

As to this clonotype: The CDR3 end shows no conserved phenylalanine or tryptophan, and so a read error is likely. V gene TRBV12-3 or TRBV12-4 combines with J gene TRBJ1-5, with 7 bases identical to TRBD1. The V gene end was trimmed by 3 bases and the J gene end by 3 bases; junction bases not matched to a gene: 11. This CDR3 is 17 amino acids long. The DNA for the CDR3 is TGTGCCAGCAGTTTTCCATCTAAGGGACAGAACAATCAGCCCCAGCATCTT. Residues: CASSFPSKGQNNQPQHL.

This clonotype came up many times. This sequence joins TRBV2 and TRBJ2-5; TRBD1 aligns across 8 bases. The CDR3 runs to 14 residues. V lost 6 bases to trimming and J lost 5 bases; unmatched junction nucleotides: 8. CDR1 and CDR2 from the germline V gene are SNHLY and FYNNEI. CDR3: CASRTGQADETQYF. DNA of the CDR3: TGTGCCAGCAGAACGGGACAGGCGGATGAGACCCAGTACTTC.

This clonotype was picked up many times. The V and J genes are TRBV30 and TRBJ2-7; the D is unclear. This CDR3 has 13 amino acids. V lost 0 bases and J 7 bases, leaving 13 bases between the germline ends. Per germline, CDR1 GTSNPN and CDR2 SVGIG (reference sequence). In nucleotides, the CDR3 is TGTGCCTGGAGTGTACATGAGGCAGCAGAGCAGTACTTC. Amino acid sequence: CAWSVHEAAEQYF.

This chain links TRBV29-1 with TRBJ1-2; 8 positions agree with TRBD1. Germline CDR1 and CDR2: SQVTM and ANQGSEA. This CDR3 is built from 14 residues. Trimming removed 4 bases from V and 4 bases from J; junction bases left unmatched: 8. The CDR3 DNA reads TGCAGCGTTGTGGGCAGGGGGCAGGGCTATGGCTACACCTTC. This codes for CSVVGRGQGYGYTF.

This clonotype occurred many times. The CDR3 sequence: CASSQETGGGMFSKNIQYF. The CDR3 nucleotides read TGCGCCAGCAGCCAAGAGACAGGCGGGGGGATGTTTTCCAAAAACATTCAGTACTTC. The chain uses TRBV4-3 and TRBJ2-4; 8 nucleotides match TRBD2. V lost 0 bases to trimming and J lost 2 bases; unmatched junction nucleotides: 12. CDR1 and CDR2 from the germline V gene are LGHNA and YSLEER. The CDR3 loop spans 19 amino acids.

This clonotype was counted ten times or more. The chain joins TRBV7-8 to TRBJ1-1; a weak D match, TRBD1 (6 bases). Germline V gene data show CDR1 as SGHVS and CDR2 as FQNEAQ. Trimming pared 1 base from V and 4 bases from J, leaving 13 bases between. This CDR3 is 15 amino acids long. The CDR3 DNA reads TGTGCCAGCAGCTTAGTGAATAGACAGGCCACTGAAGCTTTCTTT. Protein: CASSLVNRQATEAFF.

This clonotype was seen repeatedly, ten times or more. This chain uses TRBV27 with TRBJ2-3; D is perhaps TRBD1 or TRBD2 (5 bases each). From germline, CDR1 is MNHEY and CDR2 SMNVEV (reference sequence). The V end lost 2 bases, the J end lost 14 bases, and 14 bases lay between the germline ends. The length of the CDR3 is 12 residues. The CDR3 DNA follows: TGTGCCAGCAGTTTAATTGGGGACGTGCGGTATTTT. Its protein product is CASSLIGDVRYF.

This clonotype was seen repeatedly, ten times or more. The CDR3 nucleotides read TGTGCCAGCAGCTCCCAGGCGATCAGGGGGCCCTACAATGAGCAGTTCTTC. It translates to CASSSQAIRGPYNEQFF. V is TRBV7-3 and J is TRBJ2-1; 8 bases map to TRBD1. The CDR3 runs to 17 residues. V dropped 4 bases and J dropped 2; count of bases not matched to a gene: 10. Germline CDR1 and CDR2: SGHTA and FQGTGA.

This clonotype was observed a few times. The CDR3 DNA reads TGTGCCGGCCTCCCCGGAGGCGGGGGGATCTTACGGACCCAGTACTTC. This gives the protein CAGLPGGGGILRTQYF. The J gene is TRBJ2-5, the V gene TRBV2; 8 bases align to TRBD2. V gave up 11 bases and J gave up 7 bases; unmatched junction bases: 21. The germline V gene encodes CDR1 SNHLY and CDR2 FYNNEI. This CDR3 is built from 16 residues.

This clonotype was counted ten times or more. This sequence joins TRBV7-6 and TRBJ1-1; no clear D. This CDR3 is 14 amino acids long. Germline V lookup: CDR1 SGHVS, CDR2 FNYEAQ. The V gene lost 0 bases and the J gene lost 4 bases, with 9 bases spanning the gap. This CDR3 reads CASSLAPLGTEAFF. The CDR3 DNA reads TGTGCCAGCAGCTTAGCTCCCCTTGGCACTGAAGCTTTCTTT.

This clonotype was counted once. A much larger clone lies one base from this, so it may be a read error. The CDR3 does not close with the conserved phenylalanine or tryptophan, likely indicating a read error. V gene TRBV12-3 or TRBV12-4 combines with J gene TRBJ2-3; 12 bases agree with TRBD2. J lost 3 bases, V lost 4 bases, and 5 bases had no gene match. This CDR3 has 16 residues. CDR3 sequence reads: CASSYPSGGATDTQYS. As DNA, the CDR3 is TGTGCCAGCAGTTACCCTAGCGGGGGGGCGACAGATACGCAGTATTCT.

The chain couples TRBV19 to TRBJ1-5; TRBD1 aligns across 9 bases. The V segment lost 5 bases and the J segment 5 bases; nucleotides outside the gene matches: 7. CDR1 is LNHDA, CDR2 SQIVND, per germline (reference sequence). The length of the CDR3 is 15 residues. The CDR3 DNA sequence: TGTGCCAGTAGTCCGACGGACAGGGGCCATCAGCCCCAGCATTTT. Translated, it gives CASSPTDRGHQPQHF.

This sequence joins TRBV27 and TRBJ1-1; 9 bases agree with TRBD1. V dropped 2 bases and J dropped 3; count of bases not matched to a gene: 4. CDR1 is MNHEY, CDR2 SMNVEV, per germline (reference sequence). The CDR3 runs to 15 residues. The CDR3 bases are TGTGCCAGCAGTTTAACCGGGACAGGGTACACTGAAGCTTTCTTT. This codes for CASSLTGTGYTEAFF.

CDR3 region: CASSQDLAGGYNEQFF. As DNA, the CDR3 is TGCGCCAGCAGCCAAGATCTAGCGGGAGGGTACAATGAGCAGTTCTTC. The J gene is TRBJ2-1, the V gene TRBV4-3; 12 bases fit TRBD2. Germline V gene lookup returns CDR1 LGHNA and CDR2 YSLEER. This CDR3 comprises 16 residues. The trim removed 0 bases at V and 4 bases at J, leaving 1 base unmatched.

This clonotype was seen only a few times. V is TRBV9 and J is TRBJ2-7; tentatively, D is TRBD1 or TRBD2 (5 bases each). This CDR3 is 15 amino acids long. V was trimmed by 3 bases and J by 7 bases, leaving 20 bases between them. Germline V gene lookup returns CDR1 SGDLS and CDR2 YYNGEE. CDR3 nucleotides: TGTGCCAGCAGCGCCGAGGACGGGACCCTACGGGAGCAGTACTTC. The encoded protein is CASSAEDGTLREQYF.

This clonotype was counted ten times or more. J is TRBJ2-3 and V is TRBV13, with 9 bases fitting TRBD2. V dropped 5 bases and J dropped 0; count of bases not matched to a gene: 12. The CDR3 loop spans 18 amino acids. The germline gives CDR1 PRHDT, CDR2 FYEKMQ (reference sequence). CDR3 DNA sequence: TGTGCCAGCAGCCCCTTGACTAGCGGATTTACTAGCACAGATACGCAGTATTTT. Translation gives CASSPLTSGFTSTDTQYF.

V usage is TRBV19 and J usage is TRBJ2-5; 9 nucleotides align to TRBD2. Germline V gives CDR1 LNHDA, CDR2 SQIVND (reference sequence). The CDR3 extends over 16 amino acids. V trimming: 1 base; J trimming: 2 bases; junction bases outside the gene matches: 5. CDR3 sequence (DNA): TGTGCCAGTAGTATAGGTGCTAGCGGGATACAAGAGACCCAGTACTTC. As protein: CASSIGASGIQETQYF.

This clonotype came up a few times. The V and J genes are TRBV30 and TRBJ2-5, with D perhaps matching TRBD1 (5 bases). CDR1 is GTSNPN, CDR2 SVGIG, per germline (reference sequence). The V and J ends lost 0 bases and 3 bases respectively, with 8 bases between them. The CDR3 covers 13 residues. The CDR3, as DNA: TGTGCCTGGAGTGTTGACAGCAAAGAGACCCAGTACTTC. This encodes CAWSVDSKETQYF.

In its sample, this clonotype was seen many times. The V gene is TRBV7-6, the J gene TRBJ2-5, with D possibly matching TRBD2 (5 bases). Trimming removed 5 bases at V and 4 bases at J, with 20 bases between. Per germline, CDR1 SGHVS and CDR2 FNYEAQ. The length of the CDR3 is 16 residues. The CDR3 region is CASSPILELAGETQYF. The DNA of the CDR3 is TGTGCCAGCAGCCCTATCCTGGAGCTGGCGGGAGAGACCCAGTACTTC.

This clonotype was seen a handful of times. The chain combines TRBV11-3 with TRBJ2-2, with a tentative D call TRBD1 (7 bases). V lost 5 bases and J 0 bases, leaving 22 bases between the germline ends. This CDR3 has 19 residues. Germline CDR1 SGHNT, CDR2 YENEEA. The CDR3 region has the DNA TGTGCCAGCAGCAAGACTAGGGACAGCCCTACACCGAACACCGGGGAGCTGTTTTTT. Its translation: CASSKTRDSPTPNTGELFF.

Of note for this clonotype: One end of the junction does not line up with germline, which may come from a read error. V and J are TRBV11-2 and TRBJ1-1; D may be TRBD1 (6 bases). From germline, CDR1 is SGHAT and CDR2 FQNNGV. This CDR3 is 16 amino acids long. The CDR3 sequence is CASSLEWYSGDTEALF. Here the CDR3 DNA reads TGTGCCAGCAGCTTAGAATGGTATTCGGGGGACACTGAAGCTCTCTTT. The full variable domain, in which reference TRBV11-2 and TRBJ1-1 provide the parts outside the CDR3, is EAGVAQSPRYKIIEKRQSVAFWCNPISGHATLYWYQQILGQGPKLLIQFQNNGVVDDSQLPKDRFSAERLKGVDSTLKIQPAKLEDSAVYLCASSLEWYSGDTEALFGQGTRLTVV.

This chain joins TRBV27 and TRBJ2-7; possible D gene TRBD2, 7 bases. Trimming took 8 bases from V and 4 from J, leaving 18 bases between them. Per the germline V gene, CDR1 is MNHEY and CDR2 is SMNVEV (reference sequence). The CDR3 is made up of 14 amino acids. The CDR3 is CASRVRGRVYEQYF. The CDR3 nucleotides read TGTGCCAGCCGAGTGAGGGGGAGGGTATACGAGCAGTACTTC.

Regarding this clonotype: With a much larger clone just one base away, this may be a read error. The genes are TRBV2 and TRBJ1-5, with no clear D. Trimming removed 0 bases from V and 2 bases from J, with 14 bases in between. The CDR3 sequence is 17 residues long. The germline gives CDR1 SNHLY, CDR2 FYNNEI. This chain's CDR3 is CASSEAVGRYCNQPQHF. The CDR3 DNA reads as TGTGCCAGCAGTGAAGCGGTAGGCCGTTATTGCAATCAGCCCCAGCATTTT.

CDR3 sequence (DNA): TGTGCCAGTAGTCCTGGTCCTCTTGTCGGGGAGCTGTTTTTT. Encoded protein: CASSPGPLVGELFF. V usage is TRBV19 and J usage is TRBJ2-2; no reliable D call. The CDR3 covers 14 residues. The V gene lost 5 bases and the J gene lost 7 bases, with 14 bases spanning the gap. The germline gives CDR1 LNHDA, CDR2 SQIVND (reference sequence).

CDR3 loop: CASTGDRDSLYNQPQHF. Here the CDR3 DNA reads TGTGCCAGCACCGGGGACAGGGACTCGCTTTACAATCAGCCCCAGCATTTT. This rearrangement joins TRBV2 to TRBJ1-5; 9 bases map to TRBD1. CDR1 is SNHLY and CDR2 is FYNNEI in the germline V gene. The CDR3 has 17 residues. Trimming at V came to 7 bases and at J to 3 bases, leaving 13 bases not matched to a gene.

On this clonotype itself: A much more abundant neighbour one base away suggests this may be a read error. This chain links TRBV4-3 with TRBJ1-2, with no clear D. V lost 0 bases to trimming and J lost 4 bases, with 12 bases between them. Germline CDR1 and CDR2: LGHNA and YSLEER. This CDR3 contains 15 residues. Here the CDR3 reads CASSQDRAASYGYTF. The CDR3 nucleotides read TGCGCCAGCAGCCAAGATAGAGCAGCCTCCTATGGCTACACCTTC.